What follows is one T cell receptor (beta chain) and its context. This entry comes from a study of cytomegalovirus exposure and HLA in healthy donors. CDR1 is SGHKS and CDR2 is YYEKEE in the germline V gene (reference sequence). Germline trimming cut 4 bases from V and 1 base from J; bases unmatched to any gene: 18. There are 20 residues in the CDR3. In the PCR, 60 Vbeta and 13 Jbeta primers were used. Data came from immunoSEQ multiplex PCR; TCRdb stores just in-frame clones and leaves some out. The data contain about 200,000 clones, roughly 83% of them singletons. This sequence originates from a girl aged 10 to 17 in good health and CMV-seronegative. What was sequenced was PBMCs. V and J are TRBV5-5 and TRBJ1-5, with 9 bases lining up with TRBD1. CDR3 sequence reads: CASSLQAWGGQGRSNQPQHF. The CDR3 region has the DNA TGTGCCAGCAGCCTGCAAGCTTGGGGGGGACAGGGCAGGAGCAATCAGCCCCAGCATTTT.